This T cell receptor beta chain derives from a study of cytomegalovirus exposure and HLA in healthy donors (dated by TCRdb to about 2017). Some background on the complete study: An earlier analysis of about 560 of the donors reported 250 to 350 Gb of sequence data and approximately 120 million unique TCR beta sequences obtained from some 200 million T cells. Roughly 300 gigabases of sequencing data and tens of millions of unique TCR sequences made up an early release that covered 500 to 650 HLA-typed donors. Of the 350 to 400 genotyped donors, 65% to 90% fell in the genetic ancestry cluster associated with self-reported Caucasian donors. The aim of the study was to test whether cataloging public T cell receptors could identify signatures of past pathogen exposure. The study used immunosequencing to profile the T cell repertoires of approximately 640 subjects and linked those repertoires to cytomegalovirus serostatus. In addition to the first cohort of 666 subjects, a separate validation cohort of 120 different subjects was used. To predict cytomegalovirus infection status, the study combined high-throughput TCR immunosequencing, statistical association of individual TCRs with disease status, and machine learning. A later analysis re-analyzed previously published TCR beta repertoires from 600 to 850 donors and added high-resolution HLA genotyping to study TCR occurrence patterns. The later analysis used no new phenotypic data to find candidate immune exposures, relying instead on TCR beta sequences and their occurrence across donors. An earlier analysis of roughly 600 of the donors used high-throughput TCR beta sequencing to judge whether each TCR beta V gene segment behaved as functional or pseudogenic. Donor age, sex, ethnicity and CMV serostatus were compiled alongside the repertoire data. A later genetic analysis used genome-wide SNP genotypes for about 60% of the roughly 700 donors, treating that subset as a discovery cohort. Every repertoire in the discovery cohort had been generated on one and the same sequencing platform. Both class I and class II loci were covered by HLA typing, at four-digit resolution. Typing coverage differed by locus: A, B, C, DRB1 and DQB1 were typed in about 629-640 donors, DQA1 in roughly 500, DPA1 in approximately 610, and DPB1 in roughly 450. Roughly five DR-DQ haplotypes were treated as single units for association and clustering because of strong linkage in the cohort. On average, 235,054 unique TCR beta nucleotide sequences were sequenced per donor among about 400 genotyped donors of the cohort, with roughly 18% of those sequences being non-productive.

In total, just over 650 healthy bone marrow donors made up the cohort. Cohort members were all nominally healthy when sampled, although unrecorded immune exposures were likely present. Of the roughly 720 cohort members, around 280 had positive CMV serostatus and approximately 400 had negative CMV serostatus, and CMV serostatus was not recorded for the donor. Each donor provided a peripheral blood sample, and peripheral blood mononuclear cells were used for TCR beta sequencing. Genomic DNA extraction from the blood cell samples was performed with the Qiagen DNeasy Blood Extraction Kit. As to this clone: The target of this receptor is not known. Base qualities were left out, and no much larger clone turns up one base away.

Trimming at the junction amounts to 0 bases on V and 2 bases on J, and the germline ends lie 11 bases apart. Looking up the germline V gene yields CDR1 SGHDT and CDR2 YYEEEE. The CDR3 holds 15 amino acids from the cysteine to the phenylalanine. Only CDR3 DNA remains: 45 bases, in frame from the first base. On the study overall, not on this receptor specifically: The classifier was reported to diagnose cytomegalovirus status with high specificity and sensitivity in both the original and validation cohorts. A later analysis found that most CMV-associated TCR beta chains appeared HLA-restricted, with HLA associations seemingly driven largely by CMV exposure. Correlated functional status among segregating V segments might reflect linkage disequilibrium, but an unknown experimental factor could not be ruled out. While some public TCRs were present in many individuals, most TCR sequences turned up only very rarely across donors. A cluster of highly shared sequence variants was judged likely to represent a technical artifact of the sequencing pipeline. Roughly uniform sequencing depth across donors was assumed in presence/absence analyses, although this assumption may not hold. Approximately 16 rarely observed V segments, including chromosome 9 orphons, were excluded from the earlier analysis of 550 to 700 of the donors because counts were too low. Assigning TCR associations to individual alleles was difficult when HLA alleles, especially DR and DQ, strongly co-occurred. In an earlier analysis of fewer than 700 of the donors, most TCR beta V segments appeared in productive rearrangements about 90% or about 30% of the time, broadly matching IMGT annotations. According to a later analysis, TCR association rates differed among HLA loci, with DRB1 alleles showing the most associated TCRs and HLA-C alleles showing the fewest. A further reported finding was that TCR beta sequences accurately predicted the HLA-A and HLA-B alleles for most subjects in the first cohort. In a later genetic analysis, a missense DCLRE1C variant was associated with V-gene and J-gene trimming of TCR beta chains, and the association was replicated in an independent cohort. A few of the identified cytomegalovirus-associated TCR beta chains were confirmed in vitro to be specific for cytomegalovirus antigens. A later analysis reported that several top co-occurrence clusters appeared linked to parvovirus B19, influenza, CMV and Epstein-Barr virus. Because the 87-base-pair reads could not distinguish some IMGT-functional V segments, including TRBV6-2 and TRBV6-3, those segments were excluded. A later analysis found that HLA-associated TCR beta chains were more clonally expanded and had lower generation probabilities than equally common non-associated chains. Compared with the roughly 700-donor mean, donors in an Asian-associated ancestry cluster had fewer N-insertions in productive TCRs, according to a later genetic analysis. Only TCR beta chains were sequenced in this cohort, and the absence of alpha or paired-chain data limited detectable features. Because some donors lacked HLA typing at each locus, the association tests relied only on the typed subset. The study listed 150 to 200 TCR beta chains as associated with cytomegalovirus. CMV serostatus was the only immune exposure information available for the cohort. At a false discovery rate of 0.05, a later analysis linked roughly 17,000 TCR beta sequences to specific HLA alleles. The authors suggested that the approach could potentially be generalized to other disease states and immunological phenotypes.

Preparation of the library involved the immunoSEQ multiplex PCR assay. The multiplex PCR relied on a mix of 60 forward primers for TCR Vbeta segments and 13 reverse primers for TCR Jbeta segments. A multiplex PCR assay on genomic DNA amplified the CDR3 region of rearranged TCR beta genes. The Illumina HiSeq System was used to sequence the amplified TCR beta libraries as 87-base-pair reads. The authors' analysis ran thus. A later analysis counted approximately 84 million unique TCR beta chains across the 600 to 850 repertoires, and approximately 11 million of these chains were shared by at least two donors. To remove PCR and sequencing errors, raw reads were error-corrected and collapsed into unique sequences using a nearest-neighbor algorithm that merged closely related sequences. Alignment of CDR3 sequences to IMGT reference sequences was used to assign V, D and J gene segments. For a sequence to be retained, at least a six-nucleotide match to both a V gene segment and a J gene segment was required. Rearrangements were classified as productive when the CDR3 lacked stop codons and remained in frame with V and J, and all other rearrangements were classified as non-productive. Following IMGT convention, CDR3 was defined as the stretch from the second conserved V-encoded cysteine to the conserved J-encoded phenylalanine. The earlier analysis of some 600 of the donors excluded sequences that lacked an unambiguous match to a single V gene segment. In an earlier analysis of roughly 600 of the donors, a V segment was called functional when productive rearrangements were above 56.7%, and segregating when the standard deviation between donors exceeded 5%. To diagnose cytomegalovirus status from the catalog of TCR beta chain sequences, a statistical classification framework was built. In a later analysis, V and J genes were assigned by comparing TCR nucleotide sequences against IMGT/GENE-DB human TR gene sequences. The TCRdist pipeline was used in a later analysis to assign CDR3 sequences and most-parsimonious VDJ recombination scenarios. In a later analysis, every TCR beta chain was defined by the combination of its CDR3 amino acid sequence and its V-gene family, and reads without a unique V-gene family were dropped. As a way to deal with suspected cross-contamination and a sequencing artifact, a later analysis dropped more than 500 nucleotide sequences that were highly shared and had low generation probability. In a later analysis, a clonal expansion index was calculated for each public chain from normalized within-repertoire ranks of inferred template counts. In a later analysis, generation probabilities were computed with a VDJ recombination model fitted to out-of-frame rearrangements, and the resulting probabilities were checked against IGoR. Hypergeometric tests were used in a later analysis to score TCR-TCR, TCR-HLA and TCR-CMV co-occurrence, with a repertoire-size bias correction applied to the TCR pairs. To estimate false discovery rates, a later analysis permuted the HLA or CMV assignments 20 times. A later analysis grouped co-occurring TCRs with DBSCAN, adding TCRdist sequence similarity when clustering within HLA-allele-positive subsets. Repertoires with fewer than 30,000 or more than 120,000 public chains, plus five repertoires with anomalous nucleotide sharing, were excluded from co-occurrence clustering. Imported from immuneACCESS, the table was reduced by TCRdb to in-frame sequences with V and J called. These copies leave out some clones; in studies compared against another copy, an unresolved V gene accounts for under half, and the cause of the remainder is not known. D and trimming come from the DNA, and the V and J calls and clone size come from that table. Here the sample has roughly 100,000 clones; 55% to 80% occur a single time. The ten top clones hold 4.5% to 5% of the sample.

The sequence came from a human donor in good health. Recombination linked TRBV5-6 to TRBJ2-5; D gene: possibly TRBD2, on 7 matching bases. The sample consisted of PBMCs. CDR3 loop: CASSLEGGGQETQYF. The DNA sequence follows: TGTGCCAGCAGCTTGGAGGGAGGGGGGCAAGAGACCCAGTACTTC.